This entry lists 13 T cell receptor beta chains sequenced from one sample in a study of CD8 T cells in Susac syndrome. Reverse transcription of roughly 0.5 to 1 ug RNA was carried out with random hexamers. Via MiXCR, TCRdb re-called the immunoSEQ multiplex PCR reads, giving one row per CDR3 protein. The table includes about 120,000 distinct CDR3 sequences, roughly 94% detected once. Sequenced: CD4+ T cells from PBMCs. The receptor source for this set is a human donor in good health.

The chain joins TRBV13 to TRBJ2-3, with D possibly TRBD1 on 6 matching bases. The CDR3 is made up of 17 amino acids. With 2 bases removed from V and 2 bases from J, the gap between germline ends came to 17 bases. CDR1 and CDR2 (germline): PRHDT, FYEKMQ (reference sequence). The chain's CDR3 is CASSLPHRESPTDTQYF. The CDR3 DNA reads TGTGCCAGCAGCTTACCACACAGGGAGTCCCCCACAGATACGCAGTATTTT.

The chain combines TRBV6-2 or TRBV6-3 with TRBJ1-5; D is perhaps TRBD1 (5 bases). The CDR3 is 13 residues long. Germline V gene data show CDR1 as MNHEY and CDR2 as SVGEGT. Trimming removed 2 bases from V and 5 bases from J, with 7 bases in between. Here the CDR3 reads CASSYRGDQPQHF. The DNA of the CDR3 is TGTGCCAGCAGTTACAGGGGCGATCAGCCCCAGCATTTT.

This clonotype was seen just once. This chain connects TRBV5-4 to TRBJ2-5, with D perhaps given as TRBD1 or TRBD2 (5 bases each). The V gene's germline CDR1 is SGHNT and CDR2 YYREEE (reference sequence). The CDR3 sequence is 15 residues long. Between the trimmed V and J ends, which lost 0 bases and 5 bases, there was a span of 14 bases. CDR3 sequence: CASSLGGWGGETQYF. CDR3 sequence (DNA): TGTGCCAGCAGCTTGGGAGGTTGGGGCGGGGAGACCCAGTACTTC.

The CDR3, as DNA: TGTGCCAGCAGCGTCGGAGCGGGAGGATCAGATACGCAGTATTTT. This encodes CASSVGAGGSDTQYF. The chain couples TRBV9 to TRBJ2-3, with 9 bases matching TRBD2. CDR3 length: 15 residues. Germline CDR1 is SGDLS and CDR2 is YYNGEE. With 2 bases clipped from V and 4 bases from J, the junction kept 5 bases outside the gene matches.

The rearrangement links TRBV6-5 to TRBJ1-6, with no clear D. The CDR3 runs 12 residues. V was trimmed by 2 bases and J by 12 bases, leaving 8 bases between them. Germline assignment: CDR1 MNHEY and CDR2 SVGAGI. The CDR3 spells CASSYRGGPLHF. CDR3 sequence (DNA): TGTGCCAGCAGTTACCGGGGAGGACCCCTCCACTTT.

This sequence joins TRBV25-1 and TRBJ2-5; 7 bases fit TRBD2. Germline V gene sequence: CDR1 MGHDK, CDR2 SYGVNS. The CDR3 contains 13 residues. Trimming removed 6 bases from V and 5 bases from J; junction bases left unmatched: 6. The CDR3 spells CASSRLAGETQYF. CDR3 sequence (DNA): TGTGCCAGCAGCAGACTAGCCGGGGAGACCCAGTACTTC.

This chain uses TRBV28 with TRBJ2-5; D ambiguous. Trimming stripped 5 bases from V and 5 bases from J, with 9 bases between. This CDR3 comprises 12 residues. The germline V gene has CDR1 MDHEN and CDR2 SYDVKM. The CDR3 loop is CASSLRWETQYF. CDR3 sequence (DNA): TGTGCCAGCAGTCTCAGATGGGAGACCCAGTACTTC. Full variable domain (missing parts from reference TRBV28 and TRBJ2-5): DVKVTQSSRYLVKRTGEKVFLECVQDMDHENMFWYRQDPGLGLRLIYFSYDVKMKEKGDIPEGYSVSREKKERFSLILESASTNQTSMYLCASSLRWETQYFGPGTRLLVL.

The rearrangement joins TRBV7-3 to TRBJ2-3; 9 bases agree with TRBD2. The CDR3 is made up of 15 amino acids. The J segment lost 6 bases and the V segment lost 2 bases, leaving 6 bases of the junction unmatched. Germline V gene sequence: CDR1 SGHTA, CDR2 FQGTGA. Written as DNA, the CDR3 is TGTGCCAGCAGCTTATTGGGACTAGCCCCGGATACGCAGTATTTT. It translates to CASSLLGLAPDTQYF.

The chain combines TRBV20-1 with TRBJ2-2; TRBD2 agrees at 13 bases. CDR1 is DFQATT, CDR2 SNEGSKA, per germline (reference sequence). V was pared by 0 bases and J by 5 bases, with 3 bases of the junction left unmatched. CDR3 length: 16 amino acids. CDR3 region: CSARDRTSGSTGELFF. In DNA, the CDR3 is TGCAGTGCTAGAGATAGGACTAGCGGGAGTACCGGGGAGCTGTTTTTT.

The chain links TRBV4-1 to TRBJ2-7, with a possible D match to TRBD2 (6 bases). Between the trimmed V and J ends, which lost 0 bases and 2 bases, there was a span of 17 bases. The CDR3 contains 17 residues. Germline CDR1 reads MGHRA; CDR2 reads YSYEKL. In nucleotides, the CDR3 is TGCGCCAGCAGCCAAGAAATTAGCGGCTTCTCCGCCTACGAGCAGTACTTC. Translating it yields CASSQEISGFSAYEQYF.

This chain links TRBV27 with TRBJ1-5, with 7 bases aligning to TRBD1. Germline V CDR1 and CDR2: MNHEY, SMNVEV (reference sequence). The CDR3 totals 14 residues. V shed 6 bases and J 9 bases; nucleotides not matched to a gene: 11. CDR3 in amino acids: CASSPDRAGWPQHF. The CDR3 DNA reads TGTGCCAGCAGCCCCGACAGGGCGGGATGGCCCCAGCATTTT.

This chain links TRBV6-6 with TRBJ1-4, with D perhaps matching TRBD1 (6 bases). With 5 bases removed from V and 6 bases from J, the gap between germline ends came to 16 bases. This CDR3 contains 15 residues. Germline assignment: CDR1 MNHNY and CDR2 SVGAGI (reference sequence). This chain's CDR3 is CASSGQGFGDEKLFF. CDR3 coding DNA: TGTGCCAGCAGTGGGCAGGGGTTCGGGGATGAAAAACTGTTTTTT.

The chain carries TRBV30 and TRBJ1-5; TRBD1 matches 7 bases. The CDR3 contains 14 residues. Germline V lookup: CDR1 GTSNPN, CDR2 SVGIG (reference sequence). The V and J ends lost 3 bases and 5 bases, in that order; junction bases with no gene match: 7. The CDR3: CAWRTRQGDQPQHF. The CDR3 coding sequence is TGTGCCTGGAGGACGAGACAGGGAGATCAGCCCCAGCATTTT.